The 11 T cell receptor beta chains presented below share a single source sample, sequenced in a study of vaccination effects on CD4 cells after COVID-19 (dated by TCRdb to 2022 to 2024). The antigens these receptors bind are not known. Library method: the immunoSEQ multiplex PCR assay. TCRdb limited this immuneACCESS table to in-frame rearrangements with V and J called. A share of clones is missing; checked studies link under half to unresolved V genes, and the rest is unexplained. This sample lists under 55,000 clones; 79% were detected once. 6% of the sample is taken by the ten largest. The ViraFEST assay stimulated PBMC with viral peptide pools and then used TCR sequencing to identify antigen-specific CD4+ T cell clonotypes by expansion. After approximately eleven days of culture, CD4+ T cells were isolated with the EasySep CD4+ T cell isolation kit. None of the healthy vaccine recipients had a prior SARS-CoV-2 infection, which was confirmed by nucleocapsid antibody tests that came back negative both before and after vaccination.

The starting material was CD4+ T cells from PBMCs cultured with HCoV-OC43 spike peptides, obtained before COVID-19 vaccination. In light of the paper, this sample's cell subset or site label describes: HCoV-OC43 spike overlapping peptide pool stimulation. These receptors were taken from a human donor who received a COVID-19 vaccine.

The CDR3 sequence is CASRGQLYNEQFF. CDR3 DNA sequence: TGCGCCAGCAGGGGACAGTTGTACAATGAGCAGTTCTTC. The rearrangement joins TRBV10-2 to TRBJ2-1; 7 bases fit TRBD1. After removal of 6 bases from V and 4 bases from J, the junction contained 3 bases not matched to a gene. The CDR3 totals 13 residues. Germline V gene data show CDR1 as WSHSY and CDR2 as SAAADI.

The chain is built from TRBV5-4 and TRBJ1-6, with a possible D match to TRBD1 (5 bases). The germline CDR1 and CDR2 sequences are SGHNT and YYREEE (reference sequence). Trimming took 4 bases from V and 8 from J, leaving 19 bases between them. The CDR3 is 16 residues long. This chain's CDR3 is CASSPTGGARDSPLHF. DNA for the CDR3: TGTGCCAGCAGCCCCACGGGCGGGGCCCGAGATTCACCCCTCCACTTT.

The genes are TRBV28 and TRBJ1-6; 8 bases align to TRBD1. V lost 4 bases, J lost 9 bases, and 5 bases stayed unmatched. This CDR3 has 14 amino acids. CDR1 and CDR2 (germline): MDHEN, SYDVKM. The CDR3 region is CASSSRTGSSPLHF. Written as DNA, the CDR3 is TGTGCCAGCAGTTCCAGGACAGGGAGTTCACCCCTCCACTTT.

The chain recombines TRBV6-5 with TRBJ1-5, with no clear D. This CDR3 has 13 amino acids. Trimming took off 5 bases at V and 6 bases at J, with 11 bases between the two ends. Germline CDR1 MNHEY, CDR2 SVGAGI. CDR3 residues: CASSISVGQPQHF. In DNA form, the CDR3 reads TGTGCCAGCAGTATCTCGGTGGGTCAGCCCCAGCATTTT.

The rearrangement uses TRBV5-1 and TRBJ1-2; D is ambiguous. Germline values: CDR1 SGHRS, CDR2 YFSETQ. V gave up 4 bases and J gave up 6 bases, with 10 bases separating them. The CDR3 extends over 12 amino acids. This chain's CDR3 is CASSEVSNGYTF. CDR3 DNA sequence: TGCGCCAGCAGCGAGGTATCGAATGGCTACACCTTC. The complete variable domain, with remaining parts taken from reference TRBV5-1 and TRBJ1-2, reads KAGVTQTPRYLIKTRGQQVTLSCSPISGHRSVSWYQQTPGQGLQFLFEYFSETQRNKGNFPGRFSGRQFSNSRSEMNVSTLELGDSALYLCASSEVSNGYTFGSGTRLTVV.

The chain is built from TRBV7-2 and TRBJ2-1; D call uncertain. Trimming stripped 3 bases from V and 2 bases from J, with 11 bases between. The CDR3 covers 15 residues. Germline CDR1 and CDR2: SGHTA and FQGNSA. Here the CDR3 reads CASSLVVGAYNEQFF. The CDR3 DNA is TGTGCCAGCAGCTTGGTAGTCGGCGCCTACAATGAGCAGTTCTTC.

J is TRBJ2-6 and V is TRBV10-1; possibly TRBD2 for D (6 bases). Germline lookup yields CDR1 WNHNN and CDR2 SYGVQD (reference sequence). The CDR3 is 15 residues long. Trimming left V 3 bases short and J 2 bases short, with 8 bases between. In nucleotides, the CDR3 is TGCGCCAGCAGTGACGGAGGGACTGGGGCCAACGTCCTGACTTTC. As protein: CASSDGGTGANVLTF.

V usage is TRBV5-1 and J usage is TRBJ1-4; D perhaps matches TRBD1 (5 bases). V was pared by 10 bases and J by 7 bases, with 20 bases between. Germline CDR1 SGHRS, CDR2 YFSETQ. The CDR3 is made up of 14 amino acids. As DNA, the CDR3 is TGCGCCTCCCGCGACGGGCCTGGGGGTGAAAAACTGTTTTTT. Encoded protein: CASRDGPGGEKLFF. The full variable domain, its missing parts supplied by reference TRBV5-1 and TRBJ1-4, is KAGVTQTPRYLIKTRGQQVTLSCSPISGHRSVSWYQQTPGQGLQFLFEYFSETQRNKGNFPGRFSGRQFSNSRSEMNVSTLELGDSALYLCASRDGPGGEKLFFGSGTQLSVL.

The CDR3 bases are TGCAGCGTTGACCTACGGGACAGGGGGAACACCGGGGAGCTGTTTTTT. This sequence encodes CSVDLRDRGNTGELFF. The rearrangement links TRBV29-1 to TRBJ2-2; 10 nucleotides agree with TRBD1. The CDR3 is 16 residues long. Germline CDR1 reads SQVTM; CDR2 reads ANQGSEA. V shed 3 bases and J 1 base; nucleotides not matched to a gene: 5.

J is TRBJ2-5 and V is TRBV18, with unresolved D. CDR1 is KGHSH and CDR2 is LQKENI in the germline V gene. V lost 4 bases and J 2 bases, leaving 8 bases between the germline ends. This CDR3 is built from 13 residues. CDR3 in DNA: TGTGCCAGCTCACGAGGAGTACAAGAGACCCAGTACTTC. The encoded protein is CASSRGVQETQYF. Looking up the rest from reference TRBV18 and TRBJ2-5 gives the full variable domain: NAGVMQNPRHLVRRRGQEARLRCSPMKGHSHVYWYRQLPEEGLKFMVYLQKENIIDESGMPKERFSAEFPKEGPSILRIQQVVRGDSAAYFCASSRGVQETQYFGPGTRLLVL.

The chain has TRBV19 and TRBJ1-1; maybe TRBD1 (5 bases). This CDR3 contains 16 residues. CDR1 LNHDA and CDR2 SQIVND come from the germline V gene (reference sequence). Trimming took 5 bases from V and 1 from J, leaving 17 bases between them. CDR3 protein: CASSPQTATGNTEAFF. CDR3 in DNA: TGTGCCAGTAGTCCCCAGACAGCCACGGGGAACACTGAAGCTTTCTTT.